The clone carrying this T cell receptor beta chain occurred a few times. What it recognizes is unknown. Each CDR3 protein is one row after TCRdb ran MiXCR on the reads. The sample yields roughly 760,000 distinct CDR3 sequences, 35% seen once. The data were taken from a study of T cell repertoires in cytomegalovirus infection. About the study: From public TCR beta signatures came an indication of both CMV infection and matching HLA type.

General observations from the study: The response measured ex vivo was dominated by TCR beta clonotypes (HLA-C-restricted and CMV-specific).

Germline-derived CDR1 and CDR2 are SEHNR and FQNEAQ (reference sequence). Between the trimmed V and J ends, which lost 5 bases and 4 bases, there was a span of 17 bases. The CDR3 loop spans 15 amino acids. This receptor was obtained from a human donor in good health (CMV status not recorded). Some clones in this sample may be carry-over from other donors' samples. The sample taken for sequencing was PBMCs. The chain has TRBV7-9 and TRBJ1-1, with D tentatively TRBD1 (5 bases). CDR3 protein: CASSEWAREATEAFF. The CDR3 DNA reads as TGTGCCAGCAGCGAATGGGCCAGGGAGGCCACTGAAGCTTTCTTT.